A single T cell receptor beta chain is shown here with its context. This sample stems from a study of blood T cell repertoires in COVID-19. CDR1 and CDR2 from the germline V gene are SGHTA and FQGNSA. Trimming left V 3 bases short and J 9 bases short, with 14 bases between. This CDR3 spans 13 amino acids. Original data processing: Quantification of nucleated cells was approximated via reference gene primer amplification. This table comes from immunoSEQ multiplex PCR, and its TCRdb copy is limited to in-frame clones, with some not included. The DNA gave D and trimming, while V, J and clone size come from that table. The sample has approximately 46,000 clones, around 85% seen once; the top ten hold more than 10%.

Sequences were obtained from peripheral blood. The chain has TRBV7-2 and TRBJ2-5; weak D call: TRBD1 (5 bases). The TCR originated in a human donor in a cohort sampled during active COVID-19. The CDR3 protein is CASSLDRLGAQYF. CDR3 nucleotides: TGTGCCAGCAGCTTGGACCGCCTAGGGGCCCAGTACTTC. The full variable domain, its missing parts supplied by reference TRBV7-2 and TRBJ2-5, is GAGVSQSPSNKVTEKGKDVELRCDPISGHTALYWYRQSLGQGLEFLIYFQGNSAPDKSGLPSDRFSAERTGGSVSTLTIQRTQQEDSAVYLCASSLDRLGAQYFGPGTRLLVL.